One sample yielded the 14 T cell receptor beta chains listed below, sequenced in a study of T cell repertoires in cytomegalovirus infection. TCRdb passed the reads through MiXCR, listing each CDR3 protein once. In the table there are 450,000 to 650,000 distinct CDR3 sequences, about 26% of which are singletons. Sequencing input: PBMCs. These receptors were taken from a human donor in good health (CMV status not recorded). Some clones in this sample may be carry-over from other donors' samples.

The CDR3 here is CASSGLRGQSNQPQHF. The DNA for the CDR3 is TGTGCCAGTAGCGGACTCCGAGGGCAAAGCAATCAGCCCCAGCATTTT. The V gene is TRBV19, the J gene TRBJ1-5, with D unresolved. Germline values: CDR1 LNHDA, CDR2 SQIVND (reference sequence). The CDR3 runs 16 residues. Trimming took 6 bases from V and 1 from J, leaving 16 bases between them.

This clonotype has just a few counts. The chain uses TRBV6-5 and TRBJ1-6; no clear D gene. This CDR3 region has 12 residues. Trimming left V 2 bases short and J 13 bases short, with 9 bases between. CDR1 and CDR2 from the germline V gene are MNHEY and SVGAGI. In DNA, the CDR3 is TGTGCCAGCAGTTACCTAGGCCGTCCCCTCCACTTT. The encoded protein is CASSYLGRPLHF.

The chain carries TRBV7-2 and TRBJ2-5, with 7 bases fitting TRBD2. Germline V gives CDR1 SGHTA, CDR2 FQGNSA. The CDR3 runs 14 residues. J was trimmed by 1 base and V by 5 bases; bases with no gene match: 4. The CDR3 DNA is TGTGCCAGCAGCGGCGGGAGAATCCAAGAGACCCAGTACTTC. The encoded protein is CASSGGRIQETQYF.

In this sample, this clonotype turned up a few times. The V call is TRBV11-2, the J call TRBJ2-5; 11 bases are shared with TRBD2. Trimming took 1 base from V and 5 from J; bases not matched to a gene: 3. CDR3 size: 15 residues. Germline CDR1 is SGHAT and CDR2 is FQNNGV. The CDR3 region has the DNA TGTGCCAGCAGCTTAGGCCGGACTAGCGGGGAGACCCAGTACTTC. Translating gives CASSLGRTSGETQYF.

The chain has TRBV19 and TRBJ2-1; D perhaps matches TRBD2 (5 bases). V was shortened by 7 bases and J by 0 bases, with 10 bases between the two germline ends. This CDR3 region has 14 residues. Germline V lookup: CDR1 LNHDA, CDR2 SQIVND (reference sequence). The CDR3: CASKTDFSYNEQFF. Written as DNA, the CDR3 is TGTGCCAGTAAAACGGACTTCTCCTACAATGAGCAGTTCTTC.

This rearrangement joins TRBV11-2 to TRBJ2-7; D is ambiguous. The CDR3 spans 14 residues. The germline gives CDR1 SGHAT, CDR2 FQNNGV. V gave up 5 bases and J gave up 0 bases, with 11 bases separating them. The CDR3 reads CASSPSWASYEQYF. In DNA form, the CDR3 reads TGTGCCAGCAGCCCGAGTTGGGCCTCCTACGAGCAGTACTTC.

The CDR3 coding sequence is TGTGCCAGTAGTACAGGACAGGGCTACAATCAGCCCCAGCATTTT. Encoded protein: CASSTGQGYNQPQHF. V usage is TRBV19 and J usage is TRBJ1-5, with TRBD1 matching over 8 bases. Germline CDR1 is LNHDA and CDR2 is SQIVND (reference sequence). The CDR3 is made up of 15 amino acids. The V and J ends lost 4 bases and 3 bases, in that order; junction bases with no gene match: 5.

This clonotype was seen more than once but under ten times. The chain recombines TRBV2 with TRBJ1-2; D possibly corresponds to TRBD1 (6 bases). Germline V gene lookup returns CDR1 SNHLY and CDR2 FYNNEI. The ends were cut back, 6 bases at V and 0 bases at J, with 11 bases in the middle. The CDR3 is 14 residues long. CDR3 protein: CASSATGANYGYTF. CDR3 nucleotides: TGTGCCAGCAGCGCGACAGGAGCTAACTATGGCTACACCTTC.

In this sample, this clonotype turned up a few times. The chain combines TRBV6-2 or TRBV6-3 with TRBJ2-7, with 8 positions matching TRBD1. Germline loops: CDR1 MNHEY, CDR2 SVGEGT. There are 15 residues in the CDR3. The V segment lost 0 bases and the J segment 3 bases; nucleotides outside the gene matches: 4. CDR3 residues: CASSYSARGLYEQYV. The CDR3 nucleotides are TGTGCCAGCAGTTACTCAGCCAGGGGGCTCTACGAGCAGTACGTC.

This sequence joins TRBV2 and TRBJ1-1, with D unresolved. The CDR3 has 13 amino acids. Trimming removed 7 bases from V and 5 bases from J, with 14 bases in between. Germline loops: CDR1 SNHLY, CDR2 FYNNEI. The CDR3 is CASIRIGGTEAFF. In nucleotides, the CDR3 is TGTGCCAGCATCAGAATCGGCGGAACTGAAGCTTTCTTT.

Here the CDR3 DNA reads TGTGCCAGCAGTTACCAGAGCCTGAACACCGGGGAGCTGTTTTTT. It codes for CASSYQSLNTGELFF. V gene TRBV6-2 or TRBV6-3 combines with J gene TRBJ2-2; D not resolved. CDR3 size: 15 residues. V was trimmed by 2 bases and J by 1 base, leaving 8 bases between them. The germline V gene has CDR1 MNHEY and CDR2 SVGEGT.

CDR3 DNA: TGCAGTGCTAACCGGGACGCGCCCTACAATGAGCAGTTCTTC. Its translation is CSANRDAPYNEQFF. The V call is TRBV20-1, the J call TRBJ2-1; D tentatively fits TRBD1 or TRBD2 (5 bases each). Germline V gene data show CDR1 as DFQATT and CDR2 as SNEGSKA (reference sequence). The V and J ends lost 4 bases and 2 bases respectively, with 12 bases between them. This CDR3 region has 14 residues.

This clonotype was observed many times. V is TRBV7-6 and J is TRBJ2-5; no firm D call. The V gene's germline CDR1 is SGHVS and CDR2 FNYEAQ. Trimming stripped 5 bases from V and 4 bases from J, with 14 bases between. There are 14 residues in the CDR3. This CDR3 is CASSRAGPGETQYF. Here the CDR3 DNA reads TGTGCCAGCAGCCGAGCCGGGCCCGGAGAGACCCAGTACTTC.

This clonotype was observed a few times. V usage is TRBV6-5 and J usage is TRBJ1-1, with TRBD1 as a possible D gene (5 bases). The CDR3 runs to 15 residues. V lost 7 bases and J 1 base, leaving 16 bases between the germline ends. The germline gives CDR1 MNHEY, CDR2 SVGAGI. CDR3 sequence (DNA): TGTGCCAGCACCCATGTCGGGACGGAGAACACTGAAGCTTTCTTT. Encoded protein: CASTHVGTENTEAFF.